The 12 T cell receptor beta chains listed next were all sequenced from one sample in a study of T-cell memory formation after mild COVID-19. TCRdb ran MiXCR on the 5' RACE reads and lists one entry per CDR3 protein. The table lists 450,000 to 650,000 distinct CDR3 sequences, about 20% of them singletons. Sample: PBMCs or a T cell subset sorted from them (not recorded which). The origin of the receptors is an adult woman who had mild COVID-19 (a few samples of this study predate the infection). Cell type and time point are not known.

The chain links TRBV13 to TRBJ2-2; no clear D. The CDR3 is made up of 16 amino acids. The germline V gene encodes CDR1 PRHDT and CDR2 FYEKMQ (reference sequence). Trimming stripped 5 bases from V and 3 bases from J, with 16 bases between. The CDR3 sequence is CASSLGRKTYTGELFF. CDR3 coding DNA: TGTGCCAGCAGCCTTGGAAGGAAAACTTACACCGGGGAGCTGTTTTTT.

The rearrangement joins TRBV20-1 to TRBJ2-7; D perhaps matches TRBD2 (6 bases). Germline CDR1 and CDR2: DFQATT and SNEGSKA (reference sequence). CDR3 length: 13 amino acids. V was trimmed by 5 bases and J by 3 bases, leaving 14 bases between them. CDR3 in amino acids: CSAQSGLNYEQYF. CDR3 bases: TGCAGTGCTCAGAGCGGGCTCAACTACGAGCAGTACTTC.

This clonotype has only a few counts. CDR3 sequence: CASSLVGPGTDTQYF. The CDR3 region has the DNA TGTGCCAGCAGCTTAGTGGGACCCGGCACAGATACGCAGTATTTT. The chain links TRBV7-9 to TRBJ2-3; D could derive from TRBD1 or TRBD2 (5 bases each). V lost 1 base to trimming and J lost 1 base, with 9 bases between them. The CDR3 extends over 15 amino acids. Germline CDR1 and CDR2: SEHNR and FQNEAQ (reference sequence).

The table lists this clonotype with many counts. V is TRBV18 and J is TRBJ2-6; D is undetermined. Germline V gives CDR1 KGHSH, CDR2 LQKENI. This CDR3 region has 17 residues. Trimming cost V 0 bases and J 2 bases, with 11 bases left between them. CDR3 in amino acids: CASSPPSGPPGANVLTF. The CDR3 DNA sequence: TGTGCCAGCTCACCACCGTCAGGCCCTCCTGGGGCCAACGTCCTGACTTTC. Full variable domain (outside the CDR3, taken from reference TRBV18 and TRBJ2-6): NAGVMQNPRHLVRRRGQEARLRCSPMKGHSHVYWYRQLPEEGLKFMVYLQKENIIDESGMPKERFSAEFPKEGPSILRIQQVVRGDSAAYFCASSPPSGPPGANVLTFGAGSRLTVL.

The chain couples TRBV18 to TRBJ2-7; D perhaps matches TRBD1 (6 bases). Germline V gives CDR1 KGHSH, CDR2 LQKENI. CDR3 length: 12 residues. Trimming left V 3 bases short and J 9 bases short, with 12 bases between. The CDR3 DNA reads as TGTGCCAGCTCACCGACAGGCGAAGGGCAGTACTTC. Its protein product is CASSPTGEGQYF.

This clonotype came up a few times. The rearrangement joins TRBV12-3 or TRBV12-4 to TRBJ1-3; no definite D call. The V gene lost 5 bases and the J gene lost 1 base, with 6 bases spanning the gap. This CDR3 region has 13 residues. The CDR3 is CASSTQSGNTIYF. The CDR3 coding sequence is TGTGCCAGCAGTACTCAATCTGGAAACACCATATATTTT.

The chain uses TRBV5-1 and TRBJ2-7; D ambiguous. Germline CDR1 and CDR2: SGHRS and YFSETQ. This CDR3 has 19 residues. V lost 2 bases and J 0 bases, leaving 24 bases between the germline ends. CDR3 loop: CASSFRSSNWAPSSYEQYF. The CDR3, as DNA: TGCGCCAGCAGCTTCCGGAGTAGCAACTGGGCTCCCAGCTCCTACGAGCAGTACTTC.

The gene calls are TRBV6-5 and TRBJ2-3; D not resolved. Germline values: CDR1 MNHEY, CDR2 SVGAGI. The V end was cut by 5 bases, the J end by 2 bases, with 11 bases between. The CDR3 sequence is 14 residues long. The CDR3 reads CASSPYPTTDTQYF. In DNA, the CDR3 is TGTGCCAGCAGTCCATACCCAACCACAGATACGCAGTATTTT.

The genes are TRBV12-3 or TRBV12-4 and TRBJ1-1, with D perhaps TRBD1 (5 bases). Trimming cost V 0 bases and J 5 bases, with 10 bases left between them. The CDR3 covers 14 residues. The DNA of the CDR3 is TGTGCCAGCAGTTTAGCGTTGGGGGGAACTGAAGCTTTCTTT. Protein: CASSLALGGTEAFF.

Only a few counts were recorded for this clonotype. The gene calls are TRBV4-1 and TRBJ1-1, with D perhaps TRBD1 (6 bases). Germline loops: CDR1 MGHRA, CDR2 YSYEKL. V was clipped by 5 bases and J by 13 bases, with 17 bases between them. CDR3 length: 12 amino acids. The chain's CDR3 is CASSSTGGGVFF. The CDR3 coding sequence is TGCGCCAGCAGCTCGACAGGTGGAGGGGTTTTCTTT.

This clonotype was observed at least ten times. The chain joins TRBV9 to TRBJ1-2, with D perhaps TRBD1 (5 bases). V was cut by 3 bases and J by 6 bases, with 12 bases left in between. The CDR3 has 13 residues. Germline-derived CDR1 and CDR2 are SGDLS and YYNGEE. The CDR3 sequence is CASSGLGVHGYTF. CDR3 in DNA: TGTGCCAGCAGCGGACTAGGGGTACATGGCTACACCTTC. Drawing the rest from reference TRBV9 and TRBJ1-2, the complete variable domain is DSGVTQTPKHLITATGQRVTLRCSPRSGDLSVYWYQQSLDQGLQFLIQYYNGEERAKGNILERFSAQQFPDLHSELNLSSLELGDSALYFCASSGLGVHGYTFGSGTRLTVV.

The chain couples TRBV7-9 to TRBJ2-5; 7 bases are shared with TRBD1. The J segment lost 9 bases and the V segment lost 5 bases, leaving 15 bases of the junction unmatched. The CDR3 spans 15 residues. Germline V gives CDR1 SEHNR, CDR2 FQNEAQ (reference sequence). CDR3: CASSPTGTVFGAQYF. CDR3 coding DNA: TGTGCCAGCAGCCCAACCGGGACAGTCTTCGGGGCCCAGTACTTC.